Each of the 9 T cell receptor beta chains below was sequenced from the same sample in a study of post-analysis software for immune sequencing data. cDNA libraries of TCR beta carried unique molecular identifiers. TCRdb reprocessed the PCR reads with MiXCR, giving one entry per CDR3 protein. The table shows 350,000 to 500,000 distinct CDR3 sequences, with 30% to 40% occurring only once. Study-wide points: About five TRBV segments, including TRBV5-6, TRBV5-1 and TRBV20-1, were more frequent in patients than controls.

For these TCRs, the target antigens are not known. What was sequenced was blood. The source is a girl aged 2 to 10 with multiple sclerosis.

The chain recombines TRBV20-1 with TRBJ1-5; TRBD1 agrees at 8 bases. Germline V gene data show CDR1 as DFQATT and CDR2 as SNEGSKA (reference sequence). Trimming removed 1 base from V and 5 bases from J; junction bases left unmatched: 4. This CDR3 is 14 amino acids long. CDR3 amino acids: CSARVLDRDQPQHF. The CDR3 nucleotides read TGCAGTGCTAGAGTTCTGGACAGGGATCAGCCCCAGCATTTT.

This clonotype was found a few times. This rearrangement joins TRBV28 to TRBJ2-7; no definite D call. Germline V CDR1 and CDR2: MDHEN, SYDVKM. The germline V and J ends were trimmed by 3 bases and 0 bases, with 9 bases remaining between them. The CDR3 is 14 amino acids. The CDR3 nucleotides read TGTGCCAGCAGTTTTACGGCCAGCTCCTACGAGCAGTACTTC. Translating gives CASSFTASSYEQYF.

The V call is TRBV5-5, the J call TRBJ2-2; 11 positions match TRBD2. The length of the CDR3 is 15 residues. The germline CDR1 and CDR2 sequences are SGHKS and YYEKEE (reference sequence). Unmatched junction bases numbered 3, after V lost 4 bases and J lost 4 bases. DNA of the CDR3: TGTGCCAGCAGCCAACTAGCGGGAGCCACCGGGGAGCTGTTTTTT. This gives the protein CASSQLAGATGELFF.

A few counts support this clonotype. The genes are TRBV7-8 and TRBJ2-7; 9 nucleotides align to TRBD2. The germline gives CDR1 SGHVS, CDR2 FQNEAQ. With V trimmed by 4 bases and J by 3 bases, 7 bases remained unmatched. This CDR3 spans 15 amino acids. CDR3 sequence reads: CASSYRVLAGYEQYF. DNA for the CDR3: TGTGCCAGCAGCTATAGGGTACTAGCGGGCTACGAGCAGTACTTC.

This chain uses TRBV28 with TRBJ2-7; no firm D call. Trimming took 7 bases from V and 6 from J, leaving 13 bases between them. The CDR3 loop spans 12 amino acids. The germline V gene has CDR1 MDHEN and CDR2 SYDVKM. CDR3 amino acids: CASKEDLGEQYF. CDR3 bases: TGTGCCAGCAAAGAGGATTTGGGCGAGCAGTACTTC.

This clonotype occurred a few times. The rearrangement uses TRBV5-1 and TRBJ2-3; 8 bases map to TRBD2. V lost 0 bases to trimming and J lost 3 bases; unmatched junction nucleotides: 3. This CDR3 has 15 amino acids. Germline values: CDR1 SGHRS, CDR2 YFSETQ. The CDR3 nucleotides read TGCGCCAGCAGCTTGGATAGCGGGAAGACAGATACGCAGTATTTT. Translating gives CASSLDSGKTDTQYF.

This clonotype was observed a few times. The chain has TRBV7-8 and TRBJ2-7; D is uncertain. Germline lookup yields CDR1 SGHVS and CDR2 FQNEAQ. The CDR3 covers 14 residues. V lost 7 bases and J lost 3, with 16 bases in between. The CDR3 coding sequence is TGTGCCAGCACCCCGACGGGTCCGGGCTACGAGCAGTACTTC. Residues: CASTPTGPGYEQYF.

The chain couples TRBV2 to TRBJ1-1; 7 bases fit TRBD1. The CDR3 length is 14 residues. Germline values: CDR1 SNHLY, CDR2 FYNNEI. The J segment lost 4 bases and the V segment lost 3 bases, leaving 5 bases of the junction unmatched. CDR3 sequence reads: CASSDRGYGTEAFF. The CDR3 DNA reads as TGTGCCAGCAGTGACAGGGGGTATGGCACTGAAGCTTTCTTT.

This clonotype turned up a few times. The V and J genes are TRBV29-1 and TRBJ2-1; D not certain. Germline V gene sequence: CDR1 SQVTM, CDR2 ANQGSEA. The CDR3 is 14 amino acids. V lost 5 bases and J lost 0, with 11 bases in between. CDR3: CSVRRSSSYNEQFF. As DNA, the CDR3 is TGCAGCGTTAGGCGGTCGAGCTCCTACAATGAGCAGTTCTTC.